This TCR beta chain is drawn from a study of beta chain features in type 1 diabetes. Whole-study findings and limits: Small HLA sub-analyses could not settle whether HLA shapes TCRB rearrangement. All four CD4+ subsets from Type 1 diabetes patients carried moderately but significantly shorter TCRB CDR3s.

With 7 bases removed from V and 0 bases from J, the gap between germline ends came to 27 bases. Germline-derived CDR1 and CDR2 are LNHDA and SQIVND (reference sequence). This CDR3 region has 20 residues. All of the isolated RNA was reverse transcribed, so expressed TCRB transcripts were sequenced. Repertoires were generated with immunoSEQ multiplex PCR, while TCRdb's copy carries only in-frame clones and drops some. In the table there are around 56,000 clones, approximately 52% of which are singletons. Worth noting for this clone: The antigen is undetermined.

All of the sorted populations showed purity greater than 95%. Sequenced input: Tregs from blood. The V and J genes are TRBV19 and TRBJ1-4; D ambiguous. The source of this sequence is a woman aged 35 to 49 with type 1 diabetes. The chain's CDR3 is CASIYGGREGHTSTNEKLFF. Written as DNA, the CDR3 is TGTGCCAGTATTTATGGAGGAAGGGAGGGCCACACTTCAACTAATGAAAAACTGTTTTTT. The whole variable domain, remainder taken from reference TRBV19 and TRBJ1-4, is DGGITQSPKYLFRKEGQNVTLSCEQNLNHDAMYWYRQDPGQGLRLIYYSQIVNDFQKGDIAEGYSVSREKKESFPLTVTSAQKNPTAFYLCASIYGGREGHTSTNEKLFFGSGTQLSVL.